Listed below are T cell receptor beta chains from one sample, sequenced in a study of shared clonotypes between healthy human individuals. The table came from immunoSEQ multiplex PCR; TCRdb's copy has only in-frame clones and leaves some out. The sample contains under 750,000 clones, approximately 72% of which appear only once. The source material was memory CD4+ T cells sorted from blood. These receptors originate from a woman between 25 and 40 years old in good health. Both conserved end residues are part of each CDR3. D genes are given only for firm matches. Size is stated for part of the rows, as once, few or many counts, or as a class when the clone is expanded.

D gene	J gene	V gene	clone size	CDR3 protein	CDR3 DNA
NA	TRBJ1-2	TRBV4-1	once	CASSQDRRYGYTF	TGCGCCAGCAGCCAAGATCGTCGCTATGGCTACACCTTC
TRBD2	TRBJ2-6	TRBV6-5	NA	CASSFGGDGANVLTF	TGTGCCAGCAGTTTCGGGGGGGATGGGGCCAACGTCCTGACTTTC
TRBD1	TRBJ1-3	TRBV30	NA	CAWNEPGQGSNTIYF	TGTGCCTGGAACGAACCGGGACAGGGAAGTAACACCATATATTTT
NA	TRBJ2-7	TRBV28	NA	CASSSPKYYEQYF	TGTGCCAGCAGTTCTCCCAAGTACTACGAGCAGTACTTC
NA	TRBJ1-1	TRBV11-2	NA	CATRLPGNTEAFF	TGTGCCACTCGCCTACCGGGGAACACTGAAGCTTTCTTT
TRBD1	TRBJ1-2	TRBV6-6	NA	CASSYNPDRGRYTF	TGTGCCAGCAGTTATAATCCCGACAGGGGAAGATACACCTTC
TRBD2	TRBJ2-5	TRBV4-1	NA	CASSLGLAGEETQYF	TGCGCCAGCAGCCTTGGACTAGCGGGAGAGGAGACCCAGTACTTC
TRBD2	TRBJ2-5	TRBV15	NA	CATSRGLAGDLAETQYF	TGTGCCACCAGCAGAGGACTAGCGGGAGATCTTGCGGAGACCCAGTACTTC
TRBD1	TRBJ2-7	TRBV28	few	CASSTFDRAREQYF	TGTGCCAGCAGTACCTTCGACAGGGCCAGGGAGCAGTACTTC
TRBD1	TRBJ2-1	TRBV4-1	NA	CASSQGTGVDEQFF	TGCGCCAGCAGCCAAGGGACAGGGGTCGATGAGCAGTTCTTC
NA	TRBJ2-7	TRBV30	NA	CAWSSGTSYEQYF	TGTGCCTGGAGTTCGGGCACCTCCTACGAGCAGTACTTC
TRBD1	TRBJ1-2	TRBV19	NA	CASSIWKGAEGYTF	TGTGCCAGTAGTATCTGGAAGGGGGCGGAAGGCTACACCTTC
TRBD2	TRBJ2-3	TRBV7-2	NA	CASFRGVRTDTQYF	TGTGCCAGCTTTCGGGGGGTTCGCACAGATACGCAGTATTTT
TRBD1	TRBJ2-2	TRBV6-5	NA	CASSYRGTGRAGELFF	TGTGCCAGCAGTTACCGGGGGACAGGGAGGGCCGGGGAGCTGTTTTTT